This TCR beta chain appears in the sequencing data of a study of T cell repertoires in cytomegalovirus infection. Study-level information: Matching HLA type and CMV infection were both indicated by public TCR beta signatures. General observations from the study: The study identified carriers of CMV plus the relevant HLA from cumulative public TCR beta family frequency. The ex vivo response showed dominance by HLA-C-restricted CMV-specific TCR beta clonotypes.

V was pared by 6 bases and J by 4 bases, with 3 bases of the junction left unmatched. Germline CDR1 and CDR2: SNHLY and FYNNEI. This CDR3 contains 13 residues. TCRdb processed the reads anew with MiXCR; each CDR3 protein has one entry. The top ten hold roughly 70% of the sample, which has about 60,000 distinct CDR3 sequences, about 30% seen once. This clonotype was counted a few times. The antigen is not known. The chain couples TRBV2 to TRBJ1-5; the match to TRBD1 covers 7 bases. This TCR was sampled from a human donor in good health (CMV status not recorded). Some clones in this sample may be carry-over from other donors' samples. Sequencing was done on a sample of PBMCs, sequenced either directly or after in vitro stimulation (not recorded which). This chain's CDR3 is CASRGQLNQPQHF. CDR3 nucleotides: TGTGCCAGCAGGGGACAGTTAAATCAGCCCCAGCATTTT.